A single sample gave rise to the 3 T cell receptor beta chains below, sequenced in a study of blood T cell repertoires in COVID-19 (TCRdb year 2020). Receptor libraries were prepared by the immunoSEQ multiplex PCR assay. This is the immuneACCESS table as TCRdb keeps it, with only in-frame sequences that have V and J called. A part of the clones is gone; compared with another copy, unresolved V genes explain less than half, and the rest is unexplained. For this sample the table gives roughly 160,000 clones, of which around 79% were detected only once. The top ten hold approximately 9.9% of the sample. The sample was PBMCs or T cells enriched from blood (not recorded which). All receptors come from a man aged 45-65 years who had recovered from COVID-19.

V gene TRBV28 combines with J gene TRBJ1-4, with a possible D match to TRBD1 (5 bases). This CDR3 region has 14 residues. Germline V lookup: CDR1 MDHEN, CDR2 SYDVKM. The V end lost 6 bases, the J end lost 7 bases, and 15 bases lay between the germline ends. CDR3 nucleotide sequence: TGTGCCAGCAGCGTCAGTGGGGCCGGTGAAAAACTGTTTTTT. Its translation: CASSVSGAGEKLFF.

The DNA for the CDR3 is TGTGCCTGGAGTATAGACAGGGGAACTGAAGCTTTCTTT. Its protein product is CAWSIDRGTEAFF. The chain combines TRBV30 with TRBJ1-1; 8 bases align to TRBD1. Per the germline V gene, CDR1 is GTSNPN and CDR2 is SVGIG (reference sequence). This CDR3 region has 13 residues. V was pared by 2 bases and J by 5 bases, with 4 bases of the junction left unmatched.

J is TRBJ2-6 and V is TRBV5-4; the match to TRBD1 covers 9 bases. The CDR3 has 16 amino acids. Germline CDR1 and CDR2: SGHNT and YYREEE (reference sequence). The trim removed 4 bases at V and 4 bases at J, leaving 6 bases unmatched. The CDR3 nucleotides are TGTGCCAGCAGCCCGACAGGGGGGCCCGGGGCCAACGTCCTGACTTTC. It codes for CASSPTGGPGANVLTF.